One sample yielded the 3 T cell receptor beta chains listed below, sequenced in a study of cytomegalovirus exposure and HLA in healthy donors. Researchers ran the PCR with 60 Vbeta and 13 Jbeta primers. This table comes from immunoSEQ multiplex PCR, and its TCRdb copy is limited to in-frame clones, with some not included. The sample has about 210,000 clones, about 83% seen once. The specimen was PBMCs. The receptor set was obtained from a woman aged 45-59 years in good health and CMV-seropositive.

The V and J genes are TRBV9 and TRBJ1-3; a possible D gene is TRBD1 (5 bases). Trimming cost V 0 bases and J 4 bases, with 11 bases left between them. The CDR3 has 15 residues. The germline V gene encodes CDR1 SGDLS and CDR2 YYNGEE. Written as DNA, the CDR3 is TGTGCCAGCAGCGTAGACGGGGGTTCAGGAAACACCATATATTTT. The encoded protein is CASSVDGGSGNTIYF.

The chain combines TRBV30 with TRBJ1-3; TRBD1 might be the D (5 bases). V was pared by 7 bases and J by 0 bases, with 10 bases between. The CDR3 totals 13 residues. CDR1 GTSNPN and CDR2 SVGIG come from the germline V gene (reference sequence). The CDR3 protein is CASTGYSGNTIYF. The CDR3 bases are TGTGCCTCCACAGGTTACTCTGGAAACACCATATATTTT.

The chain joins TRBV6-4 to TRBJ1-5; possible D gene TRBD1, 6 bases. In germline, CDR1 is MRHNA, CDR2 SNTAGT. V was shortened by 4 bases and J by 4 bases, with 8 bases between the two germline ends. This CDR3 contains 13 residues. The CDR3: CASSVDRNQPQHF. CDR3 DNA: TGTGCCAGCAGTGTGGACAGAAATCAGCCCCAGCATTTT.